The 7 T cell receptor beta chains below were found in one sample sequenced in a study of cytomegalovirus exposure and HLA in healthy donors. The PCR ran on 60 Vbeta and 13 Jbeta primers. The repertoire was sequenced with immunoSEQ multiplex PCR; TCRdb's copy has only in-frame clones and lacks some. The table lists roughly 150,000 clones, around a tenth of them singletons. The sequenced sample consisted of PBMCs. These receptors all stem from a male donor in good health and CMV-seronegative.

The CDR3 loop is CASSFEGARSYEQYF. The DNA for the CDR3 is TGTGCCAGCAGTTTTGAGGGGGCGCGGTCCTACGAGCAGTACTTC. V gene TRBV27 combines with J gene TRBJ2-7, with 7 bases aligning to TRBD1. CDR3 length: 15 residues. Germline assignment: CDR1 MNHEY and CDR2 SMNVEV (reference sequence). V shed 3 bases and J 1 base; nucleotides not matched to a gene: 6.

The chain has TRBV28 and TRBJ2-1; D gene unclear. The CDR3 runs 13 residues. Germline V gene data show CDR1 as MDHEN and CDR2 as SYDVKM. Trimming took off 5 bases at V and 11 bases at J, with 16 bases between the two ends. In DNA, the CDR3 is TGTGCCAGCAGTAACGCGGAAGTCCCTAAGCAGTTCTTC. Translating gives CASSNAEVPKQFF.

This clone was counted a few times. The chain employs TRBV10-3 and TRBJ2-1; 9 bases are a match to TRBD2. From germline, CDR1 is ENHRY and CDR2 SYGVKD. V gave up 4 bases and J gave up 2 bases; unmatched junction bases: 15. This CDR3 contains 19 residues. In nucleotides, the CDR3 is TGTGCCATCAGTGCAAATGGAGGCGGGGGGGCCACACCCTACAATGAGCAGTTCTTC. Translation gives CAISANGGGGATPYNEQFF.

The J gene is TRBJ1-3, the V gene TRBV28; 11 nucleotides agree with TRBD1. V lost 2 bases to trimming and J lost 9 bases; unmatched junction nucleotides: 6. This CDR3 is built from 15 residues. The germline V gene has CDR1 MDHEN and CDR2 SYDVKM. The CDR3 DNA sequence: TGTGCCAGCAGTTTAATGGGACAGGGGGTCGGCACCATATATTTT. Its translation is CASSLMGQGVGTIYF.

The sample holds a few counts of this clone. This chain connects TRBV28 to TRBJ1-1; weak D call: TRBD1 (6 bases). From germline, CDR1 is MDHEN and CDR2 SYDVKM. V shed 3 bases and J shed 1 base, with 18 bases lying between them. This CDR3 contains 17 residues. As DNA, the CDR3 is TGTGCCAGCAGTTTTTCGCGATGGGGACAAACGAACACTGAAGCTTTCTTT. Translation gives CASSFSRWGQTNTEAFF.

The chain uses TRBV7-2 and TRBJ1-2; D remains unclear. CDR1 SGHTA and CDR2 FQGNSA come from the germline V gene. Trimming took off 2 bases at V and 4 bases at J, with 5 bases between the two ends. This CDR3 spans 12 amino acids. CDR3 sequence (DNA): TGTGCCAGCAGCTTAATCATCTATGGCTACACCTTC. The encoded protein is CASSLIIYGYTF.

In regard to this clone: This sample also contains other DNA sequences that code for the same CDR3. This sequence joins TRBV6-6 and TRBJ1-1; 9 bases agree with TRBD1. The V gene end was trimmed by 4 bases and the J gene end by 4 bases; junction bases not matched to a gene: 7. Germline V CDR1 and CDR2: MNHNY, SVGAGI (reference sequence). CDR3 length equals 15 residues. Here the CDR3 DNA reads TGTGCCAGCAGTTCCGGACAGGGGAGGATCACTGAAGCTTTCTTT. Translating gives CASSSGQGRITEAFF.